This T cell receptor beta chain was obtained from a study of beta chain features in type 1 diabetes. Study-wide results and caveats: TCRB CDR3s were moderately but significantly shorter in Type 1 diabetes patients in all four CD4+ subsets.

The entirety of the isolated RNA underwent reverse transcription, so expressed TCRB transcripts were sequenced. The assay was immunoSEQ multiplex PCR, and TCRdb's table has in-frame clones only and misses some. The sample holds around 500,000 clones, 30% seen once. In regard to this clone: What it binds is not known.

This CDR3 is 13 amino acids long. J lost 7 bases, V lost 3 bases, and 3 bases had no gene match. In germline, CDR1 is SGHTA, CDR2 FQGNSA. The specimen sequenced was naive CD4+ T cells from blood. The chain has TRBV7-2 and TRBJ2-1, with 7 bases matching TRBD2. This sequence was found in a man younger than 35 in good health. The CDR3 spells CASSFSGFNEQFF. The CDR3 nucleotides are TGTGCCAGCAGCTTTAGCGGGTTTAATGAGCAGTTCTTC.